This is a list of T cell receptor beta chains from one sample in a study of early T cells in non-severe SARS-CoV-2 infection. TCRdb redid the calling of the 5' RACE reads with MiXCR, one entry per CDR3 protein. Here the sample spans 55,000 to 75,000 distinct CDR3 sequences, about 11% being singletons. Sequencing used whole blood. The source of these receptors is an adult who was a healthcare worker with PCR-confirmed SARS-CoV-2 infection or an uninfected control (not recorded which). The CDR3 runs from the conserved cysteine through the conserved F or W. The D gene is left open where the match is weak. Rows give clone size only sometimes, using once, few, many, or a class for an expanded clone.

len: 14; d_gene: TRBD2; abundance: NA; v_gene: TRBV2; j_gene: TRBJ2-7; CDR3aa: CASRGGLAVYEQYF; CDR3nt: TGTGCCAGCAGAGGGGGACTAGCGGTATACGAGCAGTACTTC
len: 16; d_gene: TRBD2; abundance: NA; v_gene: TRBV7-2; j_gene: TRBJ2-5; CDR3aa: CASTPSGRARRETQYF; CDR3nt: TGTGCCAGCACCCCCAGCGGGAGGGCCCGGAGAGAGACCCAGTACTTC
len: 13; d_gene: TRBD1; abundance: NA; v_gene: TRBV11-2; j_gene: TRBJ2-7; CDR3aa: CASRQTGMNEQYF; CDR3nt: TGTGCCAGCAGACAGACAGGGATGAACGAGCAGTACTTC
len: 13; d_gene: TRBD1; abundance: NA; v_gene: TRBV6-5; j_gene: TRBJ1-2; CDR3aa: CASGTGRGWGYTF; CDR3nt: TGTGCCAGCGGGACAGGGAGGGGATGGGGCTACACCTTC
len: 14; d_gene: NA; abundance: NA; v_gene: TRBV11-2; j_gene: TRBJ2-5; CDR3aa: CASSLTGGKETQYF; CDR3nt: TGTGCCAGCAGCTTGACTGGGGGGAAAGAGACCCAGTACTTC
len: 14; d_gene: TRBD1; abundance: many; v_gene: TRBV6-4; j_gene: TRBJ2-2; CDR3aa: CASSRDSYTGELFF; CDR3nt: TGTGCCAGCAGCAGGGACAGTTACACCGGGGAGCTGTTTTTT
len: 16; d_gene: TRBD2; abundance: few; v_gene: TRBV29-1; j_gene: TRBJ2-1; CDR3aa: CSVGGTSGRIIDEQFF; CDR3nt: TGCAGCGTTGGTGGGACTAGCGGGAGAATTATAGATGAGCAGTTCTTC
len: 15; d_gene: NA; abundance: many; v_gene: TRBV12-3/TRBV12-4; j_gene: TRBJ2-1; CDR3aa: CASSLVVGSGNEQFF; CDR3nt: TGTGCCAGCAGTTTAGTTGTAGGCTCGGGCAATGAGCAGTTCTTC
len: 16; d_gene: TRBD2; abundance: NA; v_gene: TRBV20-1; j_gene: TRBJ2-7; CDR3aa: CSASGLAGGPSYEQYF; CDR3nt: TGCAGTGCTAGTGGACTAGCGGGAGGGCCCTCGTACGAGCAGTACTTC
len: 15; d_gene: TRBD2; abundance: few; v_gene: TRBV12-3/TRBV12-4; j_gene: TRBJ2-1; CDR3aa: CASRKSSGTNNEQFF; CDR3nt: TGTGCCAGCAGAAAATCTAGCGGGACCAACAATGAGCAGTTCTTC
len: 15; d_gene: TRBD2; abundance: many; v_gene: TRBV24-1; j_gene: TRBJ2-3; CDR3aa: CATSDLAGDLDTQYF; CDR3nt: TGTGCCACCAGTGATTTAGCGGGAGATCTGGATACGCAGTATTTT
len: 15; d_gene: TRBD2; abundance: few; v_gene: TRBV6-5; j_gene: TRBJ2-7; CDR3aa: CASSPMGLAAHEQYF; CDR3nt: TGTGCCAGCAGTCCCATGGGACTAGCCGCCCACGAGCAGTACTTC
len: 14; d_gene: NA; abundance: NA; v_gene: TRBV20-1; j_gene: TRBJ2-3; CDR3aa: CSARSYRSEDTQYF; CDR3nt: TGCAGTGCTAGGTCTTACCGGAGTGAAGATACGCAGTATTTT
len: 16; d_gene: TRBD2; abundance: few; v_gene: TRBV12-3/TRBV12-4; j_gene: TRBJ2-3; CDR3aa: CASRDGTSGPVDTQYF; CDR3nt: TGTGCCAGCAGAGACGGGACTAGCGGTCCGGTAGATACGCAGTATTTT
len: 11; d_gene: NA; abundance: many; v_gene: TRBV20-1; j_gene: TRBJ1-1; CDR3aa: CSATRALEAFF; CDR3nt: TGCAGTGCTACCCGGGCCCTTGAAGCTTTCTTT
len: 18; d_gene: TRBD2; abundance: many; v_gene: TRBV25-1; j_gene: TRBJ2-7; CDR3aa: CASNPLSGLAGGAYEQYF; CDR3nt: TGTGCCAGCAACCCACTGTCCGGACTAGCGGGAGGGGCCTACGAGCAGTACTTC
len: 16; d_gene: NA; abundance: many; v_gene: TRBV18; j_gene: TRBJ2-1; CDR3aa: CASSPPTGTMGNEQFF; CDR3nt: TGTGCCAGCTCACCACCTACCGGGACCATGGGGAATGAGCAGTTCTTC
len: 12; d_gene: NA; abundance: NA; v_gene: TRBV28; j_gene: TRBJ1-1; CDR3aa: CASRGANTEAFF; CDR3nt: TGTGCCAGCAGGGGGGCGAACACTGAAGCTTTCTTT
len: 11; d_gene: NA; abundance: NA; v_gene: TRBV20-1; j_gene: TRBJ2-5; CDR3aa: CSARDHGTQYF; CDR3nt: TGCAGTGCTAGAGATCACGGGACCCAGTACTTC
len: 17; d_gene: NA; abundance: NA; v_gene: TRBV10-3; j_gene: TRBJ2-4; CDR3aa: CAISESEGGLAKNIQYF; CDR3nt: TGTGCCATCAGTGAGTCGGAAGGGGGATTAGCCAAAAACATTCAGTACTTC
len: 14; d_gene: TRBD2; abundance: NA; v_gene: TRBV18; j_gene: TRBJ2-5; CDR3aa: CASSSSLAEETQYF; CDR3nt: TGTGCCAGCTCATCTTCACTAGCGGAAGAGACCCAGTACTTC
len: 13; d_gene: NA; abundance: few; v_gene: TRBV11-3; j_gene: TRBJ2-5; CDR3aa: CASSLRAEETQYF; CDR3nt: TGTGCCAGCAGCTTACGAGCGGAAGAGACCCAGTACTTC
len: 12; d_gene: NA; abundance: few; v_gene: TRBV2; j_gene: TRBJ2-7; CDR3aa: CAGGRVGLEQYF; CDR3nt: TGTGCTGGGGGCCGGGTTGGGCTCGAGCAGTACTTC
len: 15; d_gene: NA; abundance: many; v_gene: TRBV7-9; j_gene: TRBJ2-3; CDR3aa: CASSTPPGGADTQYF; CDR3nt: TGTGCCAGCAGCACACCCCCCGGGGGTGCAGATACGCAGTATTTT
len: 16; d_gene: NA; abundance: NA; v_gene: TRBV20-1; j_gene: TRBJ2-3; CDR3aa: CSAREGPPGGTDTQYF; CDR3nt: TGCAGTGCTAGAGAGGGACCCCCCGGTGGGACAGATACGCAGTATTTT
len: 16; d_gene: NA; abundance: many; v_gene: TRBV7-2; j_gene: TRBJ2-2; CDR3aa: CASSLGPVGPTGELFF; CDR3nt: TGTGCCAGCAGCTTGGGTCCGGTGGGCCCCACCGGGGAGCTGTTTTTT
len: 16; d_gene: NA; abundance: few; v_gene: TRBV21-1; j_gene: TRBJ1-4; CDR3aa: CASSKGSGRWDEKLFF; CDR3nt: TGTGCCAGCAGCAAAGGGTCGGGCCGGTGGGATGAAAAACTGTTTTTT
len: 13; d_gene: TRBD1; abundance: many; v_gene: TRBV5-1; j_gene: TRBJ1-4; CDR3aa: CASSVQGDEKLFF; CDR3nt: TGCGCCAGCAGCGTTCAGGGGGATGAAAAACTGTTTTTT
len: 12; d_gene: NA; abundance: NA; v_gene: TRBV29-1; j_gene: TRBJ2-1; CDR3aa: CSVEEGANEQFF; CDR3nt: TGCAGCGTTGAAGAGGGGGCCAATGAGCAGTTCTTC
len: 13; d_gene: NA; abundance: few; v_gene: TRBV30; j_gene: TRBJ2-1; CDR3aa: CAWTGGNYNEQFF; CDR3nt: TGTGCCTGGACTGGCGGGAACTACAATGAGCAGTTCTTC
len: 15; d_gene: TRBD1; abundance: few; v_gene: TRBV5-1; j_gene: TRBJ1-1; CDR3aa: CASSWGTGGNTEAFF; CDR3nt: TGCGCCAGCAGCTGGGGGACAGGGGGCAACACTGAAGCTTTCTTT
len: 14; d_gene: NA; abundance: many; v_gene: TRBV7-2; j_gene: TRBJ2-7; CDR3aa: CASSLDPGTYEQYF; CDR3nt: TGTGCCAGCAGCTTAGACCCGGGGACCTACGAGCAGTACTTC
len: 18; d_gene: NA; abundance: NA; v_gene: TRBV7-2; j_gene: TRBJ2-7; CDR3aa: CASSWRAPSRGSRDEQYF; CDR3nt: TGTGCCAGCAGCTGGCGGGCGCCCTCCCGGGGCTCCAGGGACGAGCAGTACTTC
len: 16; d_gene: NA; abundance: many; v_gene: TRBV15; j_gene: TRBJ2-7; CDR3aa: CATSAHRSMGPYEQYF; CDR3nt: TGTGCCACCAGCGCCCACAGGAGTATGGGCCCCTACGAGCAGTACTTC
len: 16; d_gene: NA; abundance: few; v_gene: TRBV28; j_gene: TRBJ2-3; CDR3aa: CASSSATADHTDTQYF; CDR3nt: TGTGCCAGCAGTTCGGCGACAGCGGACCACACAGATACGCAGTATTTT
len: 13; d_gene: NA; abundance: NA; v_gene: TRBV7-2; j_gene: TRBJ1-3; CDR3aa: CASSVVSGNTIYF; CDR3nt: TGTGCCAGCAGCGTCGTCTCTGGAAACACCATATATTTT
len: 17; d_gene: TRBD2; abundance: NA; v_gene: TRBV6-6; j_gene: TRBJ2-1; CDR3aa: CASSYSPSGSSYNEQFF; CDR3nt: TGTGCCAGCAGTTACTCGCCTAGCGGGAGCTCCTACAATGAGCAGTTCTTC
len: 16; d_gene: TRBD2; abundance: many; v_gene: TRBV7-9; j_gene: TRBJ2-1; CDR3aa: CASSLVGLALGHEQFF; CDR3nt: TGTGCCAGCAGCTTAGTGGGACTAGCCCTAGGACACGAGCAGTTCTTC
len: 12; d_gene: NA; abundance: NA; v_gene: TRBV20-1; j_gene: TRBJ2-1; CDR3aa: CSPPLLDNEQFF; CDR3nt: TGCAGTCCTCCTTTGTTGGATAATGAGCAGTTCTTC
len: 14; d_gene: TRBD2; abundance: few; v_gene: TRBV5-6; j_gene: TRBJ2-2; CDR3aa: CASSPSGRAGELFF; CDR3nt: TGTGCCAGCAGCCCTAGCGGGAGGGCAGGGGAGCTGTTTTTT
len: 17; d_gene: NA; abundance: many; v_gene: TRBV11-2; j_gene: TRBJ2-3; CDR3aa: CASSHAQGLSFYNTQYF; CDR3nt: TGTGCCAGCAGCCACGCGCAGGGACTTTCTTTTTACAATACGCAGTATTTT
len: 14; d_gene: NA; abundance: few; v_gene: TRBV12-3/TRBV12-4; j_gene: TRBJ1-3; CDR3aa: CASSLSGSRNTIYF; CDR3nt: TGTGCCAGCAGTTTGTCTGGCAGCCGAAACACCATATATTTT
len: 15; d_gene: NA; abundance: NA; v_gene: TRBV18; j_gene: TRBJ2-7; CDR3aa: CASSPTRDLYEVQYF; CDR3nt: TGTGCCAGCTCACCTACCCGGGACCTCTATGAAGTGCAGTACTTC
len: 11; d_gene: TRBD1; abundance: NA; v_gene: TRBV29-1; j_gene: TRBJ2-1; CDR3aa: CSSGQGDEQFF; CDR3nt: TGCAGCTCGGGACAGGGTGATGAGCAGTTCTTC
len: 14; d_gene: NA; abundance: few; v_gene: TRBV7-8; j_gene: TRBJ1-4; CDR3aa: CASSPRRGDEKLFF; CDR3nt: TGTGCCAGCAGCCCCCGTCGGGGGGATGAAAAACTGTTTTTT
len: 15; d_gene: NA; abundance: many; v_gene: TRBV28; j_gene: TRBJ2-7; CDR3aa: CASSLPAGGSYEQYF; CDR3nt: TGTGCCAGCAGTTTGCCGGCCGGGGGCTCCTACGAGCAGTACTTC
len: 14; d_gene: TRBD1; abundance: NA; v_gene: TRBV7-9; j_gene: TRBJ1-1; CDR3aa: CASRGGTVNTEAFF; CDR3nt: TGTGCCAGCAGAGGAGGGACAGTGAACACTGAAGCTTTCTTT
len: 12; d_gene: NA; abundance: NA; v_gene: TRBV6-5; j_gene: TRBJ1-2; CDR3aa: CASSYGAGGYTF; CDR3nt: TGTGCCAGCAGTTACGGGGCCGGTGGCTACACCTTC
len: 12; d_gene: NA; abundance: few; v_gene: TRBV19; j_gene: TRBJ2-3; CDR3aa: CASSFGADTQYF; CDR3nt: TGTGCCAGTAGTTTCGGTGCAGATACGCAGTATTTT
len: 15; d_gene: NA; abundance: NA; v_gene: TRBV7-3; j_gene: TRBJ2-2; CDR3aa: CASSSSTRRTGELFF; CDR3nt: TGTGCCAGCAGCTCCAGCACGCGGCGCACCGGGGAGCTGTTTTTT
len: 10; d_gene: NA; abundance: NA; v_gene: TRBV6-2/TRBV6-3; j_gene: TRBJ1-1; CDR3aa: CASKGNQAFF; CDR3nt: TGTGCCAGCAAGGGGAATCAAGCTTTCTTT
len: 13; d_gene: TRBD2; abundance: NA; v_gene: TRBV7-9; j_gene: TRBJ2-5; CDR3aa: CASTAGGPETQYF; CDR3nt: TGTGCCAGCACAGCGGGAGGGCCAGAGACCCAGTACTTC
len: 14; d_gene: NA; abundance: NA; v_gene: TRBV4-2; j_gene: TRBJ1-5; CDR3aa: CASSQEEHNQPQHF; CDR3nt: TGTGCCAGCAGCCAAGAAGAGCACAATCAGCCCCAGCATTTT
len: 14; d_gene: NA; abundance: NA; v_gene: TRBV9; j_gene: TRBJ2-7; CDR3aa: CASSPPPNLGEQYF; CDR3nt: TGTGCCAGCAGCCCCCCTCCCAATCTCGGCGAGCAGTACTTC
len: 13; d_gene: NA; abundance: NA; v_gene: TRBV20-1; j_gene: TRBJ1-2; CDR3aa: CSASAGEISGYTF; CDR3nt: TGCAGTGCTAGTGCGGGTGAGATAAGTGGCTACACCTTC
len: 11; d_gene: NA; abundance: many; v_gene: TRBV7-2; j_gene: TRBJ2-7; CDR3aa: CASSPGYEQYF; CDR3nt: TGTGCCAGCAGCCCTGGGTACGAGCAGTACTTC
len: 15; d_gene: NA; abundance: NA; v_gene: TRBV28; j_gene: TRBJ1-2; CDR3aa: CASSAASGTSYGYTF; CDR3nt: TGTGCCAGCAGTGCAGCCTCCGGGACCAGCTATGGCTACACCTTC
len: 15; d_gene: NA; abundance: few; v_gene: TRBV10-3; j_gene: TRBJ2-1; CDR3aa: CAISESFRLSNEQFF; CDR3nt: TGTGCCATCAGTGAGTCGTTTCGACTTAGCAATGAGCAGTTCTTC
len: 15; d_gene: NA; abundance: NA; v_gene: TRBV6-1; j_gene: TRBJ2-7; CDR3aa: CASSQVRLPSYEQYF; CDR3nt: TGTGCCAGCAGTCAAGTCAGGCTACCCTCCTACGAGCAGTACTTC